This TCR beta chain was sequenced for a study of T cells in Graves' hyperthyroidism and ophthalmopathy. TCR beta CDR3 sequences were amplified from RNA transcripts. HTBI primers drove first-round RT-PCR of the TCR CDR3. TCRdb re-derived calls from the multiplex PCR reads in MiXCR, one entry per CDR3 protein. The data hold 450,000 to 550,000 distinct CDR3 sequences, with approximately 25% observed a single time. This clonotype was picked up many times. The antigen is undetermined. The CDR3 totals 17 residues. The germline V gene has CDR1 MNHEY and CDR2 SVGEGT. V trimming: 6 bases; J trimming: 3 bases; junction bases outside the gene matches: 14. Study findings and constraints: Most thyroid clonotypes with frequency above 0.001 were detected in blood.

Sequencing was carried out using blood. This TCR was recovered from a woman aged 30 to 39 with Graves' ophthalmopathy. The chain has TRBV6-2 or TRBV6-3 and TRBJ1-2; TRBD1 matches 9 bases. The CDR3 DNA follows: TGTGCCAGCAGATCCGGGACAGGGATATCCTACCACTATGGCTACACCTTC. Protein product: CASRSGTGISYHYGYTF.